This entry describes one TCR beta chain. Its antigen is currently unknown. The CDR3 consists of 13 residues. The J segment lost 9 bases and the V segment lost 4 bases, leaving 4 bases of the junction unmatched. Germline V CDR1 and CDR2: MGHDK, SYGVNS. These data come from a study of T cells after yellow fever vaccination. Study-wide context: Each low-cell-number fraction was prepared by means of SMART-Seq v4 Ultra Low Input. Study findings and constraints: Weaker overall was a secondary response that nonetheless peaked faster, on day 5 versus 15.

One entry per CDR3 protein, called by TCRdb with MiXCR from the 5' RACE reads. The data contain over 300,000 distinct CDR3 sequences, around 7% of them singletons. V is TRBV25-1 and J is TRBJ1-5; 9 nucleotides match TRBD1. The sequence derives from a man aged 18 to 30 who received the YFV17D yellow fever vaccine. The sequenced sample was PBMCs, obtained roughly 47 days after the first yellow fever vaccination. Here the CDR3 reads CASSGTGDGPQHF. The CDR3 bases are TGTGCCAGCAGTGGGACAGGGGATGGGCCCCAGCATTTT.